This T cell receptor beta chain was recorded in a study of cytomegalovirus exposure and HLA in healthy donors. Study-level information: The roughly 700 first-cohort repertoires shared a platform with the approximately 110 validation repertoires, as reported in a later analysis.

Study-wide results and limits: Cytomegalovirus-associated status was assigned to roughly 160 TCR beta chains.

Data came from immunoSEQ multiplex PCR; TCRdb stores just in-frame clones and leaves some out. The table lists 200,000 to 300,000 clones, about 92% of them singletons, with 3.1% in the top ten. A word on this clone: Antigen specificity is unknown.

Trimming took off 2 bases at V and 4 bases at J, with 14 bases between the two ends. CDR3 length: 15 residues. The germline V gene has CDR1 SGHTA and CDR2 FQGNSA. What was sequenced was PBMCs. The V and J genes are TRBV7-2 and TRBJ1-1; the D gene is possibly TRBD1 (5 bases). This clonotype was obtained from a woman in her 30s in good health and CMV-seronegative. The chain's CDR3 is CASSLYRGGGTEAFF. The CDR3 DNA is TGTGCCAGCAGCTTATATCGGGGGGGTGGCACTGAAGCTTTCTTT.